The 8 T cell receptor beta chains below all came from one sample that was sequenced in a study of T cells after somatic rescue of genetic block. Libraries were prepared by immunoSEQ multiplex PCR; TCRdb keeps only in-frame clonotypes and omits some of them. The table has some 14,000 clones, about three quarters seen once. The material sequenced was peripheral blood mononuclear cells (PBMCs). Receptors were obtained from a man in his late teens or twenties.

This rearrangement joins TRBV5-1 to TRBJ2-2; D gene unclear. V lost 5 bases, J lost 5 bases, and 10 bases lay in between. The CDR3 consists of 13 residues. CDR1 SGHRS and CDR2 YFSETQ come from the germline V gene. The CDR3 DNA sequence: TGCGCCAGCAGGGCCGAGTGGACCGGGGAGCTGTTTTTT. As protein: CASRAEWTGELFF.

This rearrangement joins TRBV2 to TRBJ1-2; D is unclear. The germline V gene has CDR1 SNHLY and CDR2 FYNNEI. This CDR3 comprises 14 residues. V lost 3 bases and J lost 4, with 12 bases in between. CDR3 amino acids: CASSENRSAYGYTF. The CDR3 DNA reads TGTGCCAGCAGTGAGAACAGATCAGCCTATGGCTACACCTTC.

V and J are TRBV7-3 and TRBJ1-6; D is possibly TRBD1 (5 bases). CDR1 is SGHTA, CDR2 FQGTGA, per germline. Trimming left V 5 bases short and J 7 bases short, with 12 bases between. This CDR3 is 14 amino acids long. CDR3 protein: CASSLKGENSPLHF. Written as DNA, the CDR3 is TGTGCCAGCAGCCTAAAAGGGGAGAATTCACCCCTCCACTTT. Complete variable domain (other parts from reference TRBV7-3 and TRBJ1-6): GAGVSQTPSNKVTEKGKYVELRCDPISGHTALYWYRQSLGQGPEFLIYFQGTGAADDSGLPNDRFFAVRPEGSVSTLKIQRTERGDSAVYLCASSLKGENSPLHFGNGTRLTVT.

The chain is built from TRBV5-7 and TRBJ1-4; maybe TRBD1 (6 bases). TRBV5-7 is sorted into the ORF group, with uncertain function. V was pared by 0 bases and J by 0 bases, with 12 bases between. The CDR3 is 17 residues long. The CDR3 here is CASSLVEHRATNEKLFF. CDR3 nucleotide sequence: TGTGCCAGCAGCTTGGTAGAGCACAGGGCAACTAATGAAAAACTGTTTTTT.

The chain carries TRBV30 and TRBJ2-3; D unresolved. The CDR3 is 16 residues long. V was cut by 5 bases and J by 6 bases, with 24 bases left in between. The germline CDR1 and CDR2 sequences are GTSNPN and SVGIG (reference sequence). CDR3 DNA sequence: TGTGCCTGGCGAACCCCCCCCCGACGACACCCGGATACGCAGTATTTT. Its protein product is CAWRTPPRRHPDTQYF.

The chain couples TRBV18 to TRBJ2-5; no clear D gene. With the DNA end fitting TRBJ2-7 better, the J assignment may be wrong. The CDR3 sequence is 15 residues long. Germline loops: CDR1 KGHSH, CDR2 LQKENI. DNA for the CDR3: TGTGCCAGCTCATCCCTCGACACCTTCCACTACGAGCAGTACTTC. It encodes CASSSLDTFHYEQYF.

The chain is built from TRBV5-1 and TRBJ1-2, with 9 bases that match TRBD1. Germline trimming cut 4 bases from V and 2 bases from J; bases unmatched to any gene: 3. The CDR3 covers 14 residues. CDR1 SGHRS and CDR2 YFSETQ come from the germline V gene. CDR3 region: CASSAGQGNYGYTF. CDR3 sequence (DNA): TGCGCCAGCAGCGCTGGACAGGGGAACTATGGCTACACCTTC.

The rearrangement links TRBV5-1 to TRBJ1-6; 7 positions match TRBD1. The CDR3 covers 13 residues. V shed 4 bases and J 13 bases; nucleotides not matched to a gene: 8. In germline, CDR1 is SGHRS, CDR2 YFSETQ. CDR3 nucleotide sequence: TGCGCCAGCAGCCCTTACAGGGGTGACCCCCTCCACTTT. Translated: CASSPYRGDPLHF.